This T cell receptor beta chain is from a study of T cell repertoires in cytomegalovirus infection. General study findings and limits: Cumulated frequencies of public TCR beta families served to identify carriers of CMV plus the relevant HLA.

Germline CDR1 and CDR2: SGHDN and FVKESK. This CDR3 contains 11 residues. TCRdb independently ran MiXCR on the reads; one entry per CDR3 protein. The sample shows hundreds of thousands of distinct CDR3 sequences, about a tenth of them seen only once. Many counts were recorded for this clonotype. The antigen remains undetermined. The junction departs from the called germline gene at one end, perhaps through a read error. The chain has TRBV14 and TRBJ2-1; TRBD1 matches at 7 bases. The receptor comes from a human donor in good health (CMV status not recorded). Some clones in this sample may be carry-over from other donors' samples. The sample consisted of PBMCs. In DNA form, the CDR3 reads TGTGCCAGCAGCAAAGAGACAGGGAAGTTCTTC. The encoded protein is CASSKETGKFF.